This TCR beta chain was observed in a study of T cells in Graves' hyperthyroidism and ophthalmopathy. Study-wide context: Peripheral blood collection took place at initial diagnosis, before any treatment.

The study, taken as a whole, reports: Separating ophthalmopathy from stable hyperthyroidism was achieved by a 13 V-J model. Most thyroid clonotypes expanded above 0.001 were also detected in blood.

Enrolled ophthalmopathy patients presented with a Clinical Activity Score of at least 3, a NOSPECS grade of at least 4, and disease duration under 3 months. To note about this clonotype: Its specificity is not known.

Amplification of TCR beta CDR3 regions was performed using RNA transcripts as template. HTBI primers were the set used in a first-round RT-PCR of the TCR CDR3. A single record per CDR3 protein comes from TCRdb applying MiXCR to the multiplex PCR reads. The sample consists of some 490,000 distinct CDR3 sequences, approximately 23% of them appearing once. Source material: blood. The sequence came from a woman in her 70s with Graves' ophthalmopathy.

DNA of the CDR3: TGCGCCAGCAGCCAAGACAGGGGTCTACGACTAGCGAGGAACGAGCAGTACTTC. It is translated as CASSQDRGLRLARNEQYF. This chain joins TRBV4-1 and TRBJ2-7; 8 positions match TRBD2. This CDR3 contains 18 residues. In germline, CDR1 is MGHRA, CDR2 YSYEKL. The ends lost 0 bases at V and 5 bases at J; junction bases unmatched: 15.